This TCR beta chain appears in the sequencing data of a study of blood T cell repertoires in COVID-19. In the study overall: Acute and convalescent COVID-19 specimens originated in the United States, Italy and Spain. PBMCs, B-cell-depleted T cells, or T cells provided the cDNA or gDNA that made up the material.

TCRdb keeps only in-frame clones here, not all; method: immunoSEQ multiplex PCR. Of roughly 32,000 clones listed, around 90% are singletons. The junction had 6 bases not matched to a gene; V was cut back by 7 bases and J by 5 bases. This CDR3 contains 15 residues. The germline CDR1 and CDR2 sequences are LNHDA and SQIVND (reference sequence). The chain is built from TRBV19 and TRBJ1-6, with 9 bases fitting TRBD1. This clonotype was obtained from a human donor with active COVID-19. The donor label of this sample is uncertain. Sequenced input: peripheral blood. The CDR3 DNA reads TGTGCCAGTAATACACAGGGGGCAAATAATTCACCCCTCCACTTT. Translated, it gives CASNTQGANNSPLHF.